The clone carrying this T cell receptor beta chain was recorded many times. The CDR3 contains 14 residues. Looked up from germline, CDR1 is MDHEN and CDR2 is SYDVKM. V lost 2 bases and J lost 6, with 13 bases in between. The record originates from a study of T cells in Graves' hyperthyroidism and ophthalmopathy. RNA transcripts yielded amplified TCR beta CDR3 regions. A first-round RT-PCR of the TCR CDR3 used the HTBI primer set. Via MiXCR, TCRdb re-called the multiplex PCR reads, giving one row per CDR3 protein. The sample carries approximately 610,000 distinct CDR3 sequences, approximately 14% recorded once. Together with thyroid ultrasound, orbital computed tomography, serum thyroxine and TRAb, clinical symptoms were used for diagnoses.

The genes are TRBV28 and TRBJ1-2; TRBD1 might be the D (5 bases). This sequence was found in a woman between 40 and 55 years old with Graves' ophthalmopathy. Sequenced material: blood. The CDR3 DNA sequence: TGTGCCAGCAGTTTAGGGGACTTGGCCAATGGCTACACCTTC. Amino acid sequence: CASSLGDLANGYTF.